The clone carrying this T cell receptor (beta chain) was seen many times. The sample is drawn from a study of T cells in Graves' hyperthyroidism and ophthalmopathy. The CDR3 totals 13 residues. Deletions cut 0 bases from V and 5 bases from J, with 7 bases between. Germline lookup yields CDR1 SGHTA and CDR2 FQGNSA. Amplified TCR beta CDR3 regions came from RNA transcripts. When the TCR CDR3 underwent first-round RT-PCR, the HTBI primer set was used. In TCRdb, the multiplex PCR reads were re-called with MiXCR into one record per CDR3 protein. The sample contains around 490,000 distinct CDR3 sequences, roughly 21% of which appear only once. Clinical symptoms, serum thyroxine, TRAb, thyroid ultrasound and orbital computed tomography established diagnosis.

The sequence was collected from a middle-aged man with Graves' ophthalmopathy. Sequencing used blood. The chain uses TRBV7-2 and TRBJ2-5; D is ambiguous. CDR3 in amino acids: CASSLAWSETQYF. The CDR3 DNA reads TGTGCCAGCAGCTTAGCTTGGTCGGAGACCCAGTACTTC.